These 26 T cell receptor beta chains share one sample of origin, sequenced in a study of OX40 agonist ivuxolimab in advanced cancers. Repertoires were generated with immunoSEQ multiplex PCR, while TCRdb's copy carries only in-frame clones and drops some. Found here are fewer than 25,000 clones, over 65% of them singletons; the top ten hold about 15%. Sequenced here: CD4+ or CD8+ T cells sorted from blood, sampled in a trial of the OX40 agonist ivuxolimab. These receptor sequences come from an adult with an advanced solid tumor such as melanoma, head and neck, liver or kidney cancer.

The chain links TRBV7-2 to TRBJ2-1, with TRBD2 matching 13 bases. V trimming: 1 base; J trimming: 4 bases; junction bases outside the gene matches: 7. Germline CDR1 SGHTA, CDR2 FQGNSA. This CDR3 contains 18 residues. In nucleotides, the CDR3 is TGTGCCAGCAGCTTAGGGACTAGCGGGAGTGGTCTTTACAATGAGCAGTTCTTC. It specifies CASSLGTSGSGLYNEQFF. Based on the CDR3 plus reference TRBV7-2 and TRBJ2-1, the full variable domain is GAGVSQSPSNKVTEKGKDVELRCDPISGHTALYWYRQSLGQGLEFLIYFQGNSAPDKSGLPSDRFSAERTGGSVSTLTIQRTQQEDSAVYLCASSLGTSGSGLYNEQFFGPGTRLTVL.

The chain joins TRBV9 to TRBJ2-5, with TRBD1 identical over 9 bases. The CDR3 runs 12 residues. V was pared by 5 bases and J by 5 bases, with 1 base of the junction left unmatched. Germline V gene lookup returns CDR1 SGDLS and CDR2 YYNGEE. The CDR3 nucleotides read TGTGCCAGCAGTGGACAGGGGGAGACCCAGTACTTC. This gives the protein CASSGQGETQYF. The entire variable domain, with the rest obtained from reference TRBV9 and TRBJ2-5, is as follows: DSGVTQTPKHLITATGQRVTLRCSPRSGDLSVYWYQQSLDQGLQFLIQYYNGEERAKGNILERFSAQQFPDLHSELNLSSLELGDSALYFCASSGQGETQYFGPGTRLLVL.

The rearrangement links TRBV6-5 to TRBJ1-1; D is undetermined. CDR3 length equals 13 residues. The V and J ends lost 6 bases and 0 bases respectively, with 8 bases between them. CDR1 and CDR2 from the germline V gene are MNHEY and SVGAGI. The CDR3 coding sequence is TGTGCCAGCAGCCAAATATTGAACACTGAAGCTTTCTTT. Its protein is CASSQILNTEAFF.

This clone was seen more than once but under ten times. The V and J genes are TRBV19 and TRBJ1-1, with 12 nucleotides matching TRBD1. The CDR3 length is 15 residues. Germline CDR1 reads LNHDA; CDR2 reads SQIVND (reference sequence). V shed 10 bases, J shed 2 bases, and the junction held 8 bases outside the gene matches. The CDR3 DNA sequence: TGTGCCAATCTGGGACAGGGGGCAGGTAACACTGAAGCTTTCTTT. Protein sequence: CANLGQGAGNTEAFF.

This clone showed up just once. This chain connects TRBV7-2 to TRBJ2-1, with 12 bases identical to TRBD2. CDR3 length: 15 amino acids. The germline V gene has CDR1 SGHTA and CDR2 FQGNSA. V was pared by 5 bases and J by 3 bases, with 2 bases of the junction left unmatched. CDR3 DNA sequence: TGTGCCAGCAGCCCTAGCGGGAGGGTCTACAATGAGCAGTTCTTC. Its protein is CASSPSGRVYNEQFF.

This clone has a single count. The genes are TRBV29-1 and TRBJ1-2, with 8 positions matching TRBD1. CDR1 and CDR2 (germline): SQVTM, ANQGSEA. The CDR3 has 13 residues. V shed 2 bases and J 2 bases; nucleotides not matched to a gene: 1. The CDR3 region has the DNA TGCAGCGTTGAACAGGGGGCGAACTATGGCTACACCTTC. Amino acid sequence: CSVEQGANYGYTF.

This chain connects TRBV6-1 to TRBJ2-1; D call uncertain. Germline CDR1 and CDR2: MNHNS and SASEGT. V shed 6 bases and J shed 4 bases, with 4 bases lying between them. This CDR3 has 11 amino acids. CDR3 nucleotide sequence: TGTGCCAGCAGAGGATACAATGAGCAGTTCTTC. Encoded protein: CASRGYNEQFF.

This chain joins TRBV7-2 and TRBJ2-7, with TRBD1 matching over 7 bases. Germline-derived CDR1 and CDR2 are SGHTA and FQGNSA. The V segment lost 1 base and the J segment 3 bases; nucleotides outside the gene matches: 6. This CDR3 has 15 residues. As DNA, the CDR3 is TGTGCCAGCAGCTTAGAAACCCGGGACAGCTACGAGCAGTACTTC. This encodes CASSLETRDSYEQYF. The full variable domain, rest sourced from reference TRBV7-2 and TRBJ2-7, is GAGVSQSPSNKVTEKGKDVELRCDPISGHTALYWYRQSLGQGLEFLIYFQGNSAPDKSGLPSDRFSAERTGGSVSTLTIQRTQQEDSAVYLCASSLETRDSYEQYFGPGTRLTVT.

The rearrangement links TRBV19 to TRBJ1-5; D remains ambiguous. The length of the CDR3 is 15 residues. V was clipped by 3 bases and J by 3 bases, with 12 bases between them. CDR1 and CDR2 (germline): LNHDA, SQIVND (reference sequence). CDR3: CASSITWKSNQPQHF. DNA of the CDR3: TGTGCCAGTAGTATTACTTGGAAGTCCAATCAGCCCCAGCATTTT.

The chain has TRBV9 and TRBJ2-7; the D is unclear. Deletions cut 4 bases from V and 0 bases from J, with 11 bases between. CDR1 SGDLS and CDR2 YYNGEE come from the germline V gene. The CDR3 has 14 residues. The CDR3, as DNA: TGTGCCAGCAGCCCCTTCGCTATCTCCTACGAGCAGTACTTC. It codes for CASSPFAISYEQYF.

As regards this clone: This same CDR3 is encoded by further DNA sequences in the sample. The chain couples TRBV7-2 to TRBJ1-1; D uncertain. Trimming took 3 bases from V and 1 from J, leaving 3 bases between them. The CDR3 totals 12 residues. Germline loops: CDR1 SGHTA, CDR2 FQGNSA. CDR3 amino acids: CASSFPNTEAFF. In DNA, the CDR3 is TGTGCCAGCAGCTTCCCGAACACTGAAGCTTTCTTT.

The gene calls are TRBV18 and TRBJ2-1; TRBD1 aligns across 7 bases. Germline CDR1 and CDR2: KGHSH and LQKENI. The trim removed 2 bases at V and 9 bases at J, leaving 13 bases unmatched. This CDR3 is built from 16 residues. CDR3 sequence: CASSPKFTGEFGEQFF. CDR3 bases: TGTGCCAGCTCACCAAAGTTTACAGGGGAATTCGGTGAGCAGTTCTTC. The full variable domain, in which reference TRBV18 and TRBJ2-1 provide the parts outside the CDR3, is NAGVMQNPRHLVRRRGQEARLRCSPMKGHSHVYWYRQLPEEGLKFMVYLQKENIIDESGMPKERFSAEFPKEGPSILRIQQVVRGDSAAYFCASSPKFTGEFGEQFFGPGTRLTVL.

This clone was seen more than once but under ten times. Other DNA variants within this sample encode the same CDR3. This chain links TRBV7-2 with TRBJ2-7; D not resolved. The CDR3 runs to 13 residues. With 1 base removed from V and 6 bases from J, the gap between germline ends came to 10 bases. CDR1 is SGHTA and CDR2 is FQGNSA in the germline V gene. CDR3: CASSLGSWLEQYF. Here the CDR3 DNA reads TGTGCCAGCAGCTTAGGGTCTTGGCTCGAGCAGTACTTC.

The V call is TRBV6-5, the J call TRBJ1-4; the D is unclear. V was shortened by 1 base and J by 10 bases, with 10 bases between the two germline ends. The CDR3 runs 13 residues. The germline V gene encodes CDR1 MNHEY and CDR2 SVGAGI. This chain's CDR3 is CASSYFEERKLFF. The CDR3 bases are TGTGCCAGCAGTTACTTCGAGGAAAGAAAACTGTTTTTT.

The rearrangement joins TRBV29-1 to TRBJ1-6; no definite D call. V dropped 7 bases and J dropped 4 bases, with 11 bases sitting between them. The CDR3 is 13 residues long. Germline-derived CDR1 and CDR2 are SQVTM and ANQGSEA. The CDR3 here is CSASGSYNSPLHF. The CDR3 coding sequence is TGCAGCGCCTCAGGTTCTTATAATTCACCCCTCCACTTT.

The genes are TRBV7-9 and TRBJ1-2; TRBD1 aligns across 7 bases. CDR1 is SEHNR and CDR2 is FQNEAQ in the germline V gene (reference sequence). The trim removed 10 bases at V and 3 bases at J, leaving 8 bases unmatched. This CDR3 is 13 amino acids long. The CDR3 protein is CANGQDRDYGYTF. The CDR3 nucleotides are TGTGCCAACGGACAGGACCGAGACTATGGCTACACCTTC.

V is TRBV5-1 and J is TRBJ1-2; D is unresolved. Trimming cost V 8 bases and J 0 bases, with 5 bases left between them. This CDR3 is built from 11 residues. CDR1 is SGHRS and CDR2 is YFSETQ in the germline V gene. CDR3 loop: CASAANYGYTF. CDR3 DNA sequence: TGCGCCAGTGCAGCTAACTATGGCTACACCTTC.

This clone was recorded a few times. This chain uses TRBV4-2 with TRBJ2-3; 9 nucleotides align to TRBD2. Germline CDR1 is LGHNA and CDR2 is YNFKEQ. V lost 4 bases to trimming and J lost 5 bases; unmatched junction nucleotides: 10. CDR3 length: 16 residues. CDR3 in DNA: TGTGCCAGCAGCCCGTTAGCGGGAGCGAGGGGAGATACGCAGTATTTT. Translating it yields CASSPLAGARGDTQYF.

This rearrangement joins TRBV11-2 to TRBJ2-3; D is perhaps TRBD2 (5 bases). The germline gives CDR1 SGHAT, CDR2 FQNNGV. Trimming stripped 3 bases from V and 3 bases from J, with 13 bases between. This CDR3 region has 15 residues. The CDR3 loop reads CASSFLQRKTDTQYF. CDR3 DNA sequence: TGTGCCAGCAGCTTTTTACAGCGGAAGACAGATACGCAGTATTTT.

V gene TRBV19 combines with J gene TRBJ2-2; D gene uncertain. CDR1 LNHDA and CDR2 SQIVND come from the germline V gene (reference sequence). This CDR3 region has 15 residues. V shed 3 bases and J shed 2 bases, with 10 bases lying between them. The CDR3, as DNA: TGTGCCAGTAGTATTTCAGGACCTAACACCGGGGAGCTGTTTTTT. Its protein product is CASSISGPNTGELFF.

There are a few counts of this clone. The gene calls are TRBV7-2 and TRBJ1-1; D is perhaps TRBD1 (6 bases). This CDR3 comprises 14 residues. Per the germline V gene, CDR1 is SGHTA and CDR2 is FQGNSA. V was trimmed by 4 bases and J by 5 bases, leaving 14 bases between them. The CDR3 DNA reads as TGTGCCAGCAGCTCACAGGGTTTCGGAACTGAAGCTTTCTTT. Encoded protein: CASSSQGFGTEAFF.

V and J are TRBV9 and TRBJ2-5; TRBD2 agrees at 8 bases. Germline V gives CDR1 SGDLS, CDR2 YYNGEE. This CDR3 contains 17 residues. The trim removed 4 bases at V and 0 bases at J, leaving 11 bases unmatched. The CDR3 here is CASSQRAGEVNQETQYF. The CDR3 coding sequence is TGTGCCAGCAGCCAGAGAGCGGGAGAGGTTAACCAAGAGACCCAGTACTTC.

J is TRBJ1-3 and V is TRBV18; D gene ambiguous. CDR3 length: 14 amino acids. The ends were cut back, 1 base at V and 2 bases at J, with 6 bases in the middle. Germline V gene data show CDR1 as KGHSH and CDR2 as LQKENI. CDR3 bases: TGTGCCAGCTCACCACGAGGAACTGGAAACACCATATATTTT. Protein: CASSPRGTGNTIYF.

The chain combines TRBV7-2 with TRBJ2-5; 7 nucleotides match TRBD2. V was clipped by 5 bases and J by 4 bases; unmatched bases: 7. Germline CDR1 and CDR2: SGHTA and FQGNSA. This CDR3 spans 14 amino acids. CDR3 bases: TGTGCCAGCAGCGGGCAGGGAGGGATAGAGACCCAGTACTTC. Encoded protein: CASSGQGGIETQYF.

The rearrangement joins TRBV21-1 to TRBJ1-3; no check of the table's D call, TRBD1, against the DNA was made. TRBV21-1 is designated a pseudogene. The CDR3 contains 13 residues. The DNA for the CDR3 is TGTGCCAGCAGCGACAACAGGGACAACACCATATATTTT. Amino acid sequence: CASSDNRDNTIYF.

This clone has just one count. The chain joins TRBV7-2 to TRBJ1-4; D not certain. V lost 1 base, J lost 5 bases, and 17 bases lay in between. The CDR3 has 17 amino acids. CDR1 and CDR2 from the germline V gene are SGHTA and FQGNSA. CDR3 in amino acids: CASSLGDVAGLNEKLFF. The CDR3 nucleotides read TGTGCCAGCAGCTTAGGAGATGTGGCGGGTCTCAATGAAAAACTGTTTTTT.